Below, 3 T cell receptor beta chains from the same sample are listed, as sequenced in a study of radiation and T cells in renal cell carcinoma. Assay used: immunoSEQ multiplex PCR; TCRdb lists only in-frame clones, some missing. The table records about 7,900 clones, approximately 64% of them present only once. Stated treatment: treatment-naive control, cytoreductive nephrectomy. The material sequenced was tumor tissue, taken from a patient whose treatment was nephrectomy without radiotherapy. Every receptor here comes from a woman aged 70-85 years with renal cell carcinoma.

This chain links TRBV14 with TRBJ1-1; TRBD1 might be the D (5 bases). The ends were cut back, 4 bases at V and 4 bases at J, with 16 bases in the middle. This CDR3 has 15 amino acids. The germline V gene encodes CDR1 SGHDN and CDR2 FVKESK. In DNA form, the CDR3 reads TGTGCCAGCAGCCCAAGGGCAGGGACGGGCACTGAAGCTTTCTTT. Translation gives CASSPRAGTGTEAFF.

This clone turned up a few times. The gene calls are TRBV19 and TRBJ1-1; possibly TRBD1 for D (5 bases). CDR1 and CDR2 (germline): LNHDA, SQIVND (reference sequence). Trimming took off 3 bases at V and 9 bases at J, with 11 bases between the two ends. This CDR3 is built from 12 residues. CDR3 loop: CASSIIGAKAFF. Here the CDR3 DNA reads TGTGCCAGTAGTATTATAGGGGCTAAAGCTTTCTTT.

This clone is medium-sized by share. J is TRBJ1-2 and V is TRBV4-1, with D hard to call. The CDR3 runs 14 residues. Trimming removed 0 bases at V and 7 bases at J, with 12 bases between. Germline V gene sequence: CDR1 MGHRA, CDR2 YSYEKL. CDR3 in DNA: TGCGCCAGCAGCCAAGACGGTCAAAGTTCTGGCTACACCTTC. Residues: CASSQDGQSSGYTF.